The 14 T cell receptor beta chains in this list originate from one sample, sequenced in a study of T-cell reconstitution after alpha-beta-depleted transplantation in children. A TCRbeta library incorporating unique molecular identifiers was prepared. TCRdb recomputed calls from the PCR reads with MiXCR, one row per CDR3 protein. The table shows under 450,000 distinct CDR3 sequences, with roughly 16% occurring only once. The source was PBMCs, mostly from graft donor cells, collected 360 days after TCRalphabeta/CD19-depleted stem cell transplant. The receptors originated from a boy under two years old who had a stem cell transplant for Wiskott-Aldrich syndrome, so the T cells may come from the graft donor.

This clonotype was seen ten or more times. This rearrangement joins TRBV3-1 to TRBJ2-3; no definite D call. The CDR3 consists of 16 residues. V lost 0 bases to trimming and J lost 2 bases, with 12 bases between them. Germline lookup yields CDR1 LGHDT and CDR2 YNNKEL (reference sequence). The chain's CDR3 is CASSQEYNPYTDTQYF. The CDR3 bases are TGTGCCAGCAGCCAAGAGTACAACCCATACACAGATACGCAGTATTTT.

This clonotype was counted many times. One end of the junction is discordant with germline, which a read error may explain. The chain is built from TRBV12-3 or TRBV12-4 and TRBJ2-5, with 8 bases aligning to TRBD2. This CDR3 spans 14 amino acids. The DNA for the CDR3 is TGTGCCAGCAGCTTAGCGGGGATCCAAGAGACCCAGTACTTC. It yields the protein CASSLAGIQETQYF.

This clonotype came up a few times. This sequence joins TRBV19 and TRBJ2-7; TRBD1 agrees at 10 bases. The germline CDR1 and CDR2 sequences are LNHDA and SQIVND (reference sequence). CDR3 size: 13 residues. Trimming cost V 8 bases and J 4 bases; bases outside gene matches: 5. The CDR3 DNA sequence: TGTGCCAGTGCCACGGGACAGGGGTACGAGCAGTACTTC. This sequence encodes CASATGQGYEQYF.

This clonotype was picked up a small number of times. V and J are TRBV29-1 and TRBJ2-5, with a tentative D call TRBD2 (6 bases). Trimming pared 4 bases from V and 5 bases from J, leaving 20 bases between. The CDR3 loop spans 15 amino acids. The germline gives CDR1 SQVTM, CDR2 ANQGSEA. CDR3 sequence reads: CSVGGRKAYAETQYF. In nucleotides, the CDR3 is TGCAGCGTTGGGGGGAGGAAAGCATATGCGGAGACCCAGTACTTC.

This clonotype was detected a few times. This chain links TRBV12-3 or TRBV12-4 with TRBJ1-6; D is uncertain. This CDR3 is 12 amino acids long. The V gene lost 4 bases and the J gene lost 6 bases, with 4 bases spanning the gap. The chain's CDR3 is CASSSRNSPLHF. Here the CDR3 DNA reads TGTGCCAGCAGTTCCCGTAATTCACCCCTCCACTTT.

This clonotype was counted ten times or more. This chain joins TRBV15 and TRBJ2-7; 12 bases are shared with TRBD2. V was pared by 0 bases and J by 6 bases, with 9 bases of the junction left unmatched. This CDR3 has 17 residues. From germline, CDR1 is LNHNV and CDR2 YYDKDF (reference sequence). CDR3 amino acids: CATSRETGASGRGEQYF. CDR3 DNA: TGTGCCACCAGCAGAGAGACCGGGGCTAGCGGGAGGGGCGAGCAGTACTTC.

J is TRBJ2-5 and V is TRBV24-1; possibly TRBD1 or TRBD2 for D (5 bases each). Trimming left V 4 bases short and J 4 bases short, with 15 bases between. The germline V gene encodes CDR1 KGHDR and CDR2 SFDVKD. The CDR3 totals 15 residues. CDR3 region: CATSDPGPGGETQYF. The CDR3 DNA reads TGTGCCACCAGTGACCCGGGTCCTGGGGGAGAGACCCAGTACTTC.

This clonotype has a handful of counts. The V and J genes are TRBV10-3 and TRBJ1-1; no definite D call. Looked up from germline, CDR1 is ENHRY and CDR2 is SYGVKD. This CDR3 contains 12 residues. With 5 bases removed from V and 2 bases from J, the gap between germline ends came to 6 bases. CDR3 bases: TGTGCCATCAGTCCATCTAACACTGAAGCTTTCTTT. It is translated as CAISPSNTEAFF.

This clonotype was observed a few times. The genes are TRBV12-3 or TRBV12-4 and TRBJ2-4; 7 bases fit TRBD1. The V and J ends lost 6 bases and 3 bases, in that order; junction bases with no gene match: 8. CDR3 length equals 15 residues. Here the CDR3 reads CASSPRGRGKNIQYF. The CDR3 DNA reads TGTGCCAGCAGCCCTAGGGGGCGCGGCAAAAACATTCAGTACTTC.

The chain carries TRBV5-5 and TRBJ2-5; D gene ambiguous. V lost 4 bases to trimming and J lost 4 bases, with 11 bases between them. CDR1 is SGHKS and CDR2 is YYEKEE in the germline V gene (reference sequence). This CDR3 contains 13 residues. As DNA, the CDR3 is TGTGCCAGCAGCCTTATAGCCCCAGAGACCCAGTACTTC. Translated: CASSLIAPETQYF.

The V call is TRBV19, the J call TRBJ2-7, with D perhaps matching TRBD2 (6 bases). CDR3 length: 16 residues. Trimming pared 2 bases from V and 4 bases from J, leaving 18 bases between. Germline V gives CDR1 LNHDA, CDR2 SQIVND (reference sequence). The CDR3 DNA is TGTGCCAGTAGTATATCTGGGGACTTAATCCGGTACGAGCAGTACTTC. Residues: CASSISGDLIRYEQYF.

This clonotype was found a few times. The chain couples TRBV20-1 to TRBJ2-1; a weak D match, TRBD2 (5 bases). Germline loops: CDR1 DFQATT, CDR2 SNEGSKA (reference sequence). The CDR3 is 13 amino acids. Trimming took 5 bases from V and 5 from J, leaving 13 bases between them. The CDR3 DNA follows: TGCAGTGCTGCCGGACTTATCCACAATGAGCAGTTCTTC. Amino acids: CSAAGLIHNEQFF.

This clonotype was detected only a few times. V is TRBV12-3 or TRBV12-4 and J is TRBJ2-2; D is unclear. This CDR3 is built from 13 residues. V lost 5 bases and J 3 bases, leaving 7 bases between the germline ends. CDR3 nucleotide sequence: TGTGCCAGCAGTCCGACCTACACCGGGGAGCTGTTTTTT. Residues: CASSPTYTGELFF.

This clonotype appeared a few times. This chain links TRBV29-1 with TRBJ1-1, with D tentatively TRBD1 (6 bases). The V gene lost 4 bases and the J gene lost 7 bases, with 10 bases spanning the gap. CDR1 and CDR2 from the germline V gene are SQVTM and ANQGSEA. The CDR3 is 11 residues long. The DNA of the CDR3 is TGCAGCGTTGGGCAGGGGAGTGAAGCTTTCTTT. Its translation: CSVGQGSEAFF.